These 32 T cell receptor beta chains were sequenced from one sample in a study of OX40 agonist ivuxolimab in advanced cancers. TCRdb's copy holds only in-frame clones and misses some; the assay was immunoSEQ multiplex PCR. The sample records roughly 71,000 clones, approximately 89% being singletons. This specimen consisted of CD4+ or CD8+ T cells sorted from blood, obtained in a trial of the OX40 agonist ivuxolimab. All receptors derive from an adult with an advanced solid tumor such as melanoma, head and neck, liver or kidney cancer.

The CDR3 DNA reads TGCGCCAGCAGCTCCGGACAGGGGGCTGATGAAAAACTGTTTTTT. It yields the protein CASSSGQGADEKLFF. V usage is TRBV5-1 and J usage is TRBJ1-4; 11 bases align to TRBD1. Trimming took 3 bases from V and 6 from J; bases not matched to a gene: 4. Germline-derived CDR1 and CDR2 are SGHRS and YFSETQ. CDR3 length equals 15 residues.

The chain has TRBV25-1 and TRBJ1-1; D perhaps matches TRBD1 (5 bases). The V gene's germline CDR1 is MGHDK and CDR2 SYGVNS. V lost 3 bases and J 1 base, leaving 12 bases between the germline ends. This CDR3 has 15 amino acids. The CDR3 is CASSEYGQGNTEAFF. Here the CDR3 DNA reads TGTGCCAGCAGTGAGTATGGTCAGGGGAACACTGAAGCTTTCTTT.

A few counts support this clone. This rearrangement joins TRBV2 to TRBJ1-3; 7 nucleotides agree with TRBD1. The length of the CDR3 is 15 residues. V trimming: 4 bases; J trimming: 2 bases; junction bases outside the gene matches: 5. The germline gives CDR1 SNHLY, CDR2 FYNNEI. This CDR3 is CASSVSRGTGNTIYF. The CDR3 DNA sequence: TGTGCCAGCAGTGTGAGCAGGGGGACTGGAAACACCATATATTTT.

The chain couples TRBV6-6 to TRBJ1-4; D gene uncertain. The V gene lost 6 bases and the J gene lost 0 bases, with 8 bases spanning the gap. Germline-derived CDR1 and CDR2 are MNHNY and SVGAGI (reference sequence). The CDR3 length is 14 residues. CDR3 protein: CASRGGPTNEKLFF. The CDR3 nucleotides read TGTGCCAGCAGAGGAGGCCCAACTAATGAAAAACTGTTTTTT.

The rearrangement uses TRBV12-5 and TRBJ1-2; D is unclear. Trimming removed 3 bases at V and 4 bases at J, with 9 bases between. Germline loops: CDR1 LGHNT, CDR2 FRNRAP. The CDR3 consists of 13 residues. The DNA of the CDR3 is TGTGCTAGTGGTTTAGAAACGGTCTATGGCTACACCTTC. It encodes CASGLETVYGYTF.

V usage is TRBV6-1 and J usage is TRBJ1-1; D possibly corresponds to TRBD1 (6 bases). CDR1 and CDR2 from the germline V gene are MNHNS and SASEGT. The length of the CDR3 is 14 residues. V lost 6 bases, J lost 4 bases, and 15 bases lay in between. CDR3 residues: CASRSKGGGTEAFF. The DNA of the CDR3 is TGTGCCAGCAGATCGAAGGGGGGGGGCACTGAAGCTTTCTTT.

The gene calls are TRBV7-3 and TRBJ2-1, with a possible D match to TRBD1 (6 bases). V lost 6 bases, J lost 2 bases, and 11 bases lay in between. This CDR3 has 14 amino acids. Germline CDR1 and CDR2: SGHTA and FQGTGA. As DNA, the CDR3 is TGTGCCAGCAGTCTAGGGGGTACCTACAATGAGCAGTTCTTC. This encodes CASSLGGTYNEQFF. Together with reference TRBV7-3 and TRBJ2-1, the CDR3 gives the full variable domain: GAGVSQTPSNKVTEKGKYVELRCDPISGHTALYWYRQSLGQGPEFLIYFQGTGAADDSGLPNDRFFAVRPEGSVSTLKIQRTERGDSAVYLCASSLGGTYNEQFFGPGTRLTVL.

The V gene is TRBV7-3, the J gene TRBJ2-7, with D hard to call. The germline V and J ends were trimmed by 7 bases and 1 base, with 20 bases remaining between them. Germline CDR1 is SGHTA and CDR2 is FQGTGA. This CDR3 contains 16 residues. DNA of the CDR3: TGTGCCAGCACCCAAAGGTCGCAGGAAAGGTCCTACGAGCAGTACTTC. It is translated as CASTQRSQERSYEQYF.

DNA of the CDR3: TGTGCCAGTATGAGCATTTGGAACACTGAAGCTTTCTTT. As protein: CASMSIWNTEAFF. The V gene is TRBV19, the J gene TRBJ1-1; D unresolved. Germline lookup yields CDR1 LNHDA and CDR2 SQIVND (reference sequence). Trimming shortened V by 7 bases and J by 1 base, and 10 bases separated the two germline ends. The CDR3 runs 13 residues.

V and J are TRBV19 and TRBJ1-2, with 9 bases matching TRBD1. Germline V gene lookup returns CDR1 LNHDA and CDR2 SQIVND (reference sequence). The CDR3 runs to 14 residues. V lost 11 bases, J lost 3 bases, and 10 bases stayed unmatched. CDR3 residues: CAGSRTGDDYGYTF. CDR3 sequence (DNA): TGTGCCGGGTCGAGGACAGGGGACGACTATGGCTACACCTTC.

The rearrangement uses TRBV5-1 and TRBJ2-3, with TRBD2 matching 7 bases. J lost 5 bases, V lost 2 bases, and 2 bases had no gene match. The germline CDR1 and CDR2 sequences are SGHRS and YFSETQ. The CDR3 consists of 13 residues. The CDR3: CASSFGGEDTQYF. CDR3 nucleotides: TGCGCCAGCAGCTTTGGGGGGGAAGATACGCAGTATTTT.

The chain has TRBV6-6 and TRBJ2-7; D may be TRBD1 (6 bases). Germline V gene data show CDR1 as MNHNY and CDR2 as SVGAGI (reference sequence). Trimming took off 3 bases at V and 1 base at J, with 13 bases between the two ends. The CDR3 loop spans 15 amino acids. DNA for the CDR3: TGTGCCAGCAGTTATAAGAGGGACACATCCTACGAGCAGTACTTC. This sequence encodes CASSYKRDTSYEQYF.

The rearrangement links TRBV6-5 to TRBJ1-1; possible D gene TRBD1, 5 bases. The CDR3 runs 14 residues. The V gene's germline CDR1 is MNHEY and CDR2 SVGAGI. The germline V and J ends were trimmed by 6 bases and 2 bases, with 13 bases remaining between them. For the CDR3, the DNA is TGTGCCAGCAGGGCCGGGACCGCCAACACTGAAGCTTTCTTT. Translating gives CASRAGTANTEAFF.

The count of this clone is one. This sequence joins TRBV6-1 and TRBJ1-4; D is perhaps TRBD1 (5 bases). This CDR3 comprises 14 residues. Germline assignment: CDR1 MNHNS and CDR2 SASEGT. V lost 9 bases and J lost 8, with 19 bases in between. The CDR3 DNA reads TGTGCCAGTCCCAGGGCAGGAGGGAGGGAAAAACTGTTTTTT. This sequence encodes CASPRAGGREKLFF.

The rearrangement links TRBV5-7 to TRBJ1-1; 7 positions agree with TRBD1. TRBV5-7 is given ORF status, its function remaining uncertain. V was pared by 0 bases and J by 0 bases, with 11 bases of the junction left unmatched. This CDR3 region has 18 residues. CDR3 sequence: CASSLGEMGQLLNTEAFF. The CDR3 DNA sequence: TGTGCCAGCAGCTTGGGGGAGATGGGACAGCTCCTGAACACTGAAGCTTTCTTT.

CDR3 nucleotides: TGTGCCAGCGGACAGAGTGGGGGGGAGTCACCCCTCCACTTT. Protein product: CASGQSGGESPLHF. The gene calls are TRBV2 and TRBJ1-6; a weak D match, TRBD1 (6 bases). Trimming pared 8 bases from V and 10 bases from J, leaving 18 bases between. Germline V gene lookup returns CDR1 SNHLY and CDR2 FYNNEI. The CDR3 has 14 amino acids.

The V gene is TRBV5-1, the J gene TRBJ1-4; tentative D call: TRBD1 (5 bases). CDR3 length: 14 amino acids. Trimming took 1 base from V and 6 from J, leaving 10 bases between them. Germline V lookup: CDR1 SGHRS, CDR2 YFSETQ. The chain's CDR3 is CASSLFGQDEKLFF. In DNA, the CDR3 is TGCGCCAGCAGCTTGTTCGGACAAGATGAAAAACTGTTTTTT.

CDR3 loop: CASSYEGYSYEQYF. The CDR3 bases are TGTGCCAGCAGTTACGAAGGTTACTCCTACGAGCAGTACTTC. V and J are TRBV6-5 and TRBJ2-7; D is unresolved. The germline gives CDR1 MNHEY, CDR2 SVGAGI. Trimming cost V 2 bases and J 0 bases, with 8 bases left between them. This CDR3 spans 14 amino acids.

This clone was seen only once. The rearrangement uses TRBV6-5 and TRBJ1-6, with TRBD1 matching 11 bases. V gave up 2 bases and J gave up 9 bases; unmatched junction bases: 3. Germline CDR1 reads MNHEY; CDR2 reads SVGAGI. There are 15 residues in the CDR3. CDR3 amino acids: CASSYTGQGASPLHF. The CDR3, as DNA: TGTGCCAGCAGTTACACCGGACAGGGGGCTTCACCCCTCCACTTT.

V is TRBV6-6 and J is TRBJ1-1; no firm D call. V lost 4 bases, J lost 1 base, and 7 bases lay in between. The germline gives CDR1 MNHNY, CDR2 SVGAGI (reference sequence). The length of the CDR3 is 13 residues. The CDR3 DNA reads TGTGCCAGCAGTTTAACACAGAACACTGAAGCTTTCTTT. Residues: CASSLTQNTEAFF.

In DNA form, the CDR3 reads TGTGCCAGCAGAGAAACCGGGACTAGCGGGGGCTACGAGCAGTACTTC. Translation: CASRETGTSGGYEQYF. This chain connects TRBV2 to TRBJ2-7, with 14 bases matching TRBD2. From germline, CDR1 is SNHLY and CDR2 FYNNEI. This CDR3 contains 16 residues. Losses at the gene ends were 6 bases for V and 3 bases for J; bases not matched to a gene: 7.

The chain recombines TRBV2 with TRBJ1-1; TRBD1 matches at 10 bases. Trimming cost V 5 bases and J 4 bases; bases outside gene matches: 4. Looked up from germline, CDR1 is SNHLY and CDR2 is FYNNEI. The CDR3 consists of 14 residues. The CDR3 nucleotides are TGTGCCAGCAGTTCGACAGGGGGCGTCACTGAAGCTTTCTTT. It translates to CASSSTGGVTEAFF.

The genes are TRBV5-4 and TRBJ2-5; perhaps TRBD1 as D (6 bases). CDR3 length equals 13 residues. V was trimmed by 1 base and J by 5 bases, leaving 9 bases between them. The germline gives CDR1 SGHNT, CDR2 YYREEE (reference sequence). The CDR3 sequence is CASSLQGKETQYF. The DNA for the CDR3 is TGTGCCAGCAGCTTGCAGGGGAAGGAGACCCAGTACTTC. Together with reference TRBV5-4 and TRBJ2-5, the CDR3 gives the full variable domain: ETGVTQSPTHLIKTRGQQVTLRCSSQSGHNTVSWYQQALGQGPQFIFQYYREEENGRGNFPPRFSGLQFPNYSSELNVNALELDDSALYLCASSLQGKETQYFGPGTRLLVL.

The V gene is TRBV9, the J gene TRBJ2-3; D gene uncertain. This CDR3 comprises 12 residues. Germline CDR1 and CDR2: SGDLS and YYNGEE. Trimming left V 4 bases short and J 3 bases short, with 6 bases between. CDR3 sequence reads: CASSWDTDTQYF. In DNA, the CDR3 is TGTGCCAGCAGCTGGGATACAGATACGCAGTATTTT.

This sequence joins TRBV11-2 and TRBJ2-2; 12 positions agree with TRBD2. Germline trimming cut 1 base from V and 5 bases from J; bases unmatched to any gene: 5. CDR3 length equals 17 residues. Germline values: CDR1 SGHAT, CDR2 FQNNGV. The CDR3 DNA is TGTGCCAGCAGCTTAGCTAGCGGGGGGGCCCGAACCGGGGAGCTGTTTTTT. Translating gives CASSLASGGARTGELFF. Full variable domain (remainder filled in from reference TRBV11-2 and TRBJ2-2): EAGVAQSPRYKIIEKRQSVAFWCNPISGHATLYWYQQILGQGPKLLIQFQNNGVVDDSQLPKDRFSAERLKGVDSTLKIQPAKLEDSAVYLCASSLASGGARTGELFFGEGSRLTVL.

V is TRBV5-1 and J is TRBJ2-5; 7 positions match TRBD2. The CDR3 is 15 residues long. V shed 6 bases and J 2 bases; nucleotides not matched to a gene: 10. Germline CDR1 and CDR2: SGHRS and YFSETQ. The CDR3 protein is CASTWGRGPQETQYF. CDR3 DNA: TGCGCCAGCACATGGGGGAGGGGACCTCAAGAGACCCAGTACTTC.

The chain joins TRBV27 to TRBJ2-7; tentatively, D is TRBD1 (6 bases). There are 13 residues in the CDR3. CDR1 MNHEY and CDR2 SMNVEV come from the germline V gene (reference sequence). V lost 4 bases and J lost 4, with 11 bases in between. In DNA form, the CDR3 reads TGTGCCAGCAGTTATGGGACACCATACGAGCAGTACTTC. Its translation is CASSYGTPYEQYF.

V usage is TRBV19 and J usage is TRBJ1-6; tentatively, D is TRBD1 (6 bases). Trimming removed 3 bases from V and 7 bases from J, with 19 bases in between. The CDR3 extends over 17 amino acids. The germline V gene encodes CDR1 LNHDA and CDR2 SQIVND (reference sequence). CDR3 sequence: CASSMTRGTKGNSPLHF. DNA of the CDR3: TGTGCCAGTAGTATGACCAGGGGAACTAAGGGGAATTCACCCCTCCACTTT.

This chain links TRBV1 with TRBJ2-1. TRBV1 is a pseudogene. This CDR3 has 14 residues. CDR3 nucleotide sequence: TGCACCAGCAGCCAAGACGGGCGAGGTCCTCACCAGTTCTTC. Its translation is CTSSQDGRGPHQFF.

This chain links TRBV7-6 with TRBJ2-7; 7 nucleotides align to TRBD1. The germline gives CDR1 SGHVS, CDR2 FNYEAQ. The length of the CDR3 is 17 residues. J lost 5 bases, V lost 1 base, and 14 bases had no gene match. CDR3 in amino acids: CASSLEAKRQGAHEQYF. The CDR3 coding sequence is TGTGCCAGCAGCTTAGAGGCCAAGCGACAGGGTGCCCACGAGCAGTACTTC.

The CDR3 spells CASSYTRQRYGYTF. In DNA form, the CDR3 reads TGTGCCAGCAGTTACACGAGACAGCGCTATGGCTACACCTTC. The chain employs TRBV6-5 and TRBJ1-2; possible D gene TRBD1, 5 bases. V lost 2 bases, J lost 4 bases, and 11 bases lay in between. Germline V lookup: CDR1 MNHEY, CDR2 SVGAGI. This CDR3 comprises 14 residues.

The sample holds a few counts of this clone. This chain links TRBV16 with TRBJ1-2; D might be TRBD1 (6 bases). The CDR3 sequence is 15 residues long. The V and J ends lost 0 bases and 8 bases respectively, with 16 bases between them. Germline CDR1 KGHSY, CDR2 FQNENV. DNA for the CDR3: TGTGCCAGCAGCCAATCCTCGGCAGGGGAGAGGGGCTACACCTTC. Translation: CASSQSSAGERGYTF.